Below are 14 T cell receptor beta chains sequenced from a single sample in a study of cytomegalovirus exposure and HLA in healthy donors. PCR primers comprised 60 Vbeta and 13 Jbeta primers. Profiled with immunoSEQ multiplex PCR; TCRdb holds only in-frame clones, not every one. The sample has some 150,000 clones; nearly 80% are singletons. Sample: PBMCs. These receptors were collected from a male donor in good health and CMV-seronegative.

This chain joins TRBV11-2 and TRBJ2-1; TRBD2 agrees at 11 bases. The CDR3 loop spans 15 amino acids. Per the germline V gene, CDR1 is SGHAT and CDR2 is FQNNGV. J gave up 8 bases and V 5 bases, and 8 bases lay outside the gene matches. This CDR3 is CASSLSGGAVDEQFF. The CDR3 nucleotides are TGTGCCAGCAGCCTTAGCGGGGGGGCGGTCGATGAGCAGTTCTTC.

The count of this clone is one. The chain recombines TRBV25-1 with TRBJ2-2; a weak D match, TRBD1 (6 bases). The V end lost 3 bases, the J end lost 1 base, and 9 bases lay between the germline ends. The V gene's germline CDR1 is MGHDK and CDR2 SYGVNS. This CDR3 spans 15 amino acids. CDR3 amino acids: CASSDRGQNTGELFF. The CDR3 DNA sequence: TGTGCCAGCAGTGACAGGGGCCAGAACACCGGGGAGCTGTTTTTT.

This clone was seen only a few times. The genes are TRBV30 and TRBJ1-1; D not resolved. The germline gives CDR1 GTSNPN, CDR2 SVGIG (reference sequence). Trimming left V 4 bases short and J 0 bases short, with 15 bases between. This CDR3 is built from 15 residues. The CDR3 sequence is CAWIGGIGLNTEAFF. In nucleotides, the CDR3 is TGTGCCTGGATTGGAGGGATAGGGCTGAACACTGAAGCTTTCTTT.

J is TRBJ2-2 and V is TRBV19; 8 nucleotides agree with TRBD2. The CDR3 consists of 16 residues. CDR1 LNHDA and CDR2 SQIVND come from the germline V gene (reference sequence). V lost 5 bases to trimming and J lost 6 bases; unmatched junction nucleotides: 11. The CDR3 coding sequence is TGTGCCAGTAGTCTCGGGACTAGTATCAGAGCCGGGGAGCTGTTTTTT. This gives the protein CASSLGTSIRAGELFF. The full variable domain, its missing parts supplied by reference TRBV19 and TRBJ2-2, is DGGITQSPKYLFRKEGQNVTLSCEQNLNHDAMYWYRQDPGQGLRLIYYSQIVNDFQKGDIAEGYSVSREKKESFPLTVTSAQKNPTAFYLCASSLGTSIRAGELFFGEGSRLTVL.

V and J are TRBV10-2 and TRBJ2-1; TRBD2 matches at 11 bases. CDR3 length: 14 residues. The J segment lost 8 bases and the V segment lost 6 bases, leaving 6 bases of the junction unmatched. CDR1 and CDR2 (germline): WSHSY, SAAADI. The CDR3 sequence: CASSLASGGHEQFF. The CDR3 bases are TGCGCCAGCAGCCTGGCTAGCGGGGGGCATGAGCAGTTCTTC.

This chain connects TRBV7-2 to TRBJ2-3; TRBD2 agrees at 9 bases. CDR3 length equals 15 residues. Per germline, CDR1 SGHTA and CDR2 FQGNSA. V gave up 1 base and J gave up 4 bases; unmatched junction bases: 3. The CDR3 spells CASSLVAGGADTQYF. The CDR3 bases are TGTGCCAGCAGCTTAGTTGCGGGGGGGGCAGATACGCAGTATTTT.

The CDR3 region is CASSQHGGETQYF. DNA of the CDR3: TGCGCCAGCAGCCAACATGGGGGGGAGACCCAGTACTTC. The V and J genes are TRBV4-3 and TRBJ2-5; tentative D call: TRBD2 (6 bases). There are 13 residues in the CDR3. CDR1 is LGHNA and CDR2 is YSLEER in the germline V gene. V was pared by 2 bases and J by 5 bases, with 9 bases between.

This chain connects TRBV9 to TRBJ1-6; no reliable D call. The CDR3 has 15 amino acids. The V end was cut by 4 bases, the J end by 4 bases, with 12 bases between. Per the germline V gene, CDR1 is SGDLS and CDR2 is YYNGEE. The CDR3 here is CASSPWAEYNSPLHF. CDR3 nucleotide sequence: TGTGCCAGCAGCCCATGGGCAGAATATAATTCACCCCTCCACTTT. Filled out from reference TRBV9 and TRBJ1-6, the complete variable domain reads DSGVTQTPKHLITATGQRVTLRCSPRSGDLSVYWYQQSLDQGLQFLIQYYNGEERAKGNILERFSAQQFPDLHSELNLSSLELGDSALYFCASSPWAEYNSPLHFGNGTRLTVT.

A remark on this clone: Possible read error: a much larger clone is one base away. It is likely a read error, because the conserved phenylalanine at the end of the CDR3 is missing. The DNA is left out, because the CDR3 cannot be placed on it with certainty; the CDR3 is given as TCRdb lists it. The rearrangement links TRBV5-4 to TRBJ1-2. The CDR3 is 16 residues long, ends included. Germline V gene lookup returns CDR1 SGHNT and CDR2 YYREEE (reference sequence). CDR3 loop: CASSQDKSVPPQFPPL.

The V call is TRBV27, the J call TRBJ2-7, with 9 bases fitting TRBD1. V lost 1 base, J lost 4 bases, and 5 bases stayed unmatched. This CDR3 is 15 amino acids long. Per the germline V gene, CDR1 is MNHEY and CDR2 is SMNVEV (reference sequence). The CDR3: CASSLLGTGTYEQYF. The CDR3 nucleotides are TGTGCCAGCAGTTTATTAGGGACAGGGACGTACGAGCAGTACTTC.

This chain joins TRBV19 and TRBJ2-7; D remains unclear. V was shortened by 4 bases and J by 1 base, with 11 bases between the two germline ends. The CDR3 spans 14 residues. Per the germline V gene, CDR1 is LNHDA and CDR2 is SQIVND (reference sequence). The CDR3 DNA sequence: TGTGCCAGTAGTACAGGCTCCGCTTCCTACGAGCAGTACTTC. It is translated as CASSTGSASYEQYF.

This chain joins TRBV7-9 and TRBJ1-5; weak D call: TRBD1 (6 bases). There are 15 residues in the CDR3. Germline V gene sequence: CDR1 SEHNR, CDR2 FQNEAQ (reference sequence). Trimming pared 5 bases from V and 1 base from J, leaving 12 bases between. Written as DNA, the CDR3 is TGTGCCAGCAGCGCAACAGGGATGAGCAATCAGCCCCAGCATTTT. Protein sequence: CASSATGMSNQPQHF.

This chain joins TRBV18 and TRBJ2-2, with TRBD2 as a possible D gene (6 bases). The CDR3 length is 16 residues. The germline gives CDR1 KGHSH, CDR2 LQKENI. Trimming removed 6 bases at V and 2 bases at J, with 16 bases between. The CDR3 DNA follows: TGTGCCAGCTCCCCTTGGAGGGACGCTAACACCGGGGAGCTGTTTTTT. This gives the protein CASSPWRDANTGELFF.

The chain couples TRBV15 to TRBJ2-7; tentatively, D is TRBD1 (6 bases). V shed 5 bases and J shed 2 bases, with 16 bases lying between them. Germline loops: CDR1 LNHNV, CDR2 YYDKDF (reference sequence). The CDR3 has 15 residues. The CDR3 loop reads CATSPEDRAPYEQYF. CDR3 in DNA: TGTGCCACCAGCCCGGAGGACAGAGCACCCTACGAGCAGTACTTC. The complete variable domain, with remaining parts taken from reference TRBV15 and TRBJ2-7, reads DAMVIQNPRYQVTQFGKPVTLSCSQTLNHNVMYWYQQKSSQAPKLLFHYYDKDFNNEADTPDNFQSRRPNTSFCFLDIRSPGLGDTAMYLCATSPEDRAPYEQYFGPGTRLTVT.